This is a list of T cell receptor beta chains from one sample in a study of cytomegalovirus exposure and HLA in healthy donors. Only in-frame clones appear in the TCRdb table, and some are missing; sequencing was by immunoSEQ multiplex PCR. Among 37,000 or so clones listed, roughly 80% were seen once. Sequenced sample: PBMCs. Receptors were obtained from a woman aged 40-49 years in good health and CMV-seronegative. Both conserved end residues are part of each CDR3. The order of the fields is J gene, CDR3 length, V gene, CDR3 protein.

J: TRBJ2-1; length: 14; V: TRBV29-1; CDR3: CSVVRRGVYNEQFF
J: TRBJ1-1; length: 14; V: TRBV5-1; CDR3: CASSSTGADTEAFF
J: TRBJ2-5; length: 13; V: TRBV6-1; CDR3: CASSEEWQGSQYF
J: TRBJ2-1; length: 13; V: TRBV9; CDR3: CASSPTIANEQFF
J: TRBJ2-1; length: 17; V: TRBV7-6; CDR3: CASSLAGRLFSYNEQFF
J: TRBJ2-1; length: 11; V: TRBV18; CDR3: CASQESNEQFF
J: TRBJ1-2; length: 11; V: TRBV6-1; CDR3: CASREGDGYTF
J: TRBJ1-4; length: 15; V: TRBV25-1; CDR3: CASSDDRGGDEKLFF
J: TRBJ2-1; length: 13; V: TRBV9; CDR3: CASSVVLYNEQFF
J: TRBJ1-5; length: 14; V: TRBV11-3; CDR3: CASSLDRGDQPQHF
J: TRBJ1-6; length: 15; V: TRBV15; CDR3: CATSKGQGNNSPLHF
J: TRBJ1-2; length: 15; V: TRBV27; CDR3: CASSPQGQLGYGYTF
J: TRBJ2-5; length: 14; V: TRBV5-1; CDR3: CASSVQGVQETQYF
J: TRBJ1-6; length: 16; V: TRBV7-8; CDR3: CASSLSQGVRNSPLHF
J: TRBJ1-2; length: 13; V: TRBV5-6; CDR3: CASSYGRDYGYTF
J: TRBJ2-1; length: 15; V: TRBV10-3; CDR3: CAISESQRGNNEQFF
J: TRBJ2-4; length: 20; V: TRBV6-1; CDR3: CASSESWTGAYPLAKNIQYF
J: TRBJ1-3; length: 16; V: TRBV19; CDR3: CASSSGHINSGNTIYF
J: TRBJ2-5; length: 15; V: TRBV4-1; CDR3: CASSRLGLVGETQYF
J: TRBJ2-7; length: 15; V: TRBV7-8; CDR3: CASSLAGGGLYEQYF
J: TRBJ1-1; length: 15; V: TRBV6-5; CDR3: CASRPRDRVSTEAFF
J: TRBJ1-2; length: 15; V: TRBV28; CDR3: CASSLGDRDLYGYTF
J: TRBJ1-2; length: 14; V: TRBV27; CDR3: CASSGNRAVAGYTF
J: TRBJ2-3; length: 15; V: TRBV7-9; CDR3: CASRHHRGGTDTQYF
J: TRBJ1-1; length: 14; V: TRBV19; CDR3: CASSNGRPNTEAFF
J: TRBJ2-5; length: 15; V: TRBV4-1; CDR3: CASSQRDRDQETQYF
J: TRBJ2-1; length: 15; V: TRBV6-4; CDR3: CASSPLAGAYNEQFF